The rows below give T cell receptor beta chains drawn from one sample of a study of OX40 agonist ivuxolimab in advanced cancers. Generated by immunoSEQ multiplex PCR, the TCRdb table keeps only in-frame clones and is missing some. The sample has about 6,000 clones, less than 90% seen once; the top ten hold under 30%. Material: CD4+ or CD8+ T cells sorted from blood, obtained in a trial of the OX40 agonist ivuxolimab. Receptors originate from an adult with an advanced solid tumor such as melanoma, head and neck, liver or kidney cancer. Each CDR3 is given with its conserved first and last residue. Each record gives: D gene, clone size, J gene, V gene, CDR3 protein, CDR3 DNA. The D gene is left open where the match is weak. The listing skips clone size in some rows; elsewhere it reads once, few, many or a size class.

D gene: NA; clone size: NA; J gene: TRBJ2-7; V gene: TRBV4-1; CDR3 protein: CASSQGGSYEQYF; CDR3 DNA: TGCGCCAGCAGCCAAGGAGGATCCTACGAGCAGTACTTC
D gene: NA; clone size: NA; J gene: TRBJ1-2; V gene: TRBV6-4; CDR3 protein: CASNWERNGYTF; CDR3 DNA: TGTGCCAGCAATTGGGAGAGGAATGGCTACACCTTC
D gene: NA; clone size: NA; J gene: TRBJ2-7; V gene: TRBV10-3; CDR3 protein: CAISDPGQYSYEQYF; CDR3 DNA: TGTGCCATCAGTGATCCTGGACAGTACTCCTACGAGCAGTACTTC
D gene: NA; clone size: NA; J gene: TRBJ2-1; V gene: TRBV10-2; CDR3 protein: CASSLGEQFF; CDR3 DNA: TGCGCCAGCAGCCTCGGGGAGCAGTTCTTC
D gene: NA; clone size: NA; J gene: TRBJ2-7; V gene: TRBV11-2; CDR3 protein: CASSTSYEQYF; CDR3 DNA: TGTGCCAGCAGCACGTCCTACGAGCAGTACTTC
D gene: TRBD2; clone size: NA; J gene: TRBJ2-2; V gene: TRBV27; CDR3 protein: CASSEVRETGTGELFF; CDR3 DNA: TGTGCCAGCAGTGAGGTGCGGGAGACTGGGACCGGGGAGCTGTTTTTT
D gene: NA; clone size: few; J gene: TRBJ1-2; V gene: TRBV5-5; CDR3 protein: CASSLVGGSPHGYTF; CDR3 DNA: TGTGCCAGCAGCTTGGTAGGAGGGTCACCACACGGCTACACCTTC
D gene: TRBD2; clone size: once; J gene: TRBJ2-1; V gene: TRBV5-1; CDR3 protein: CASSLRGGLDEQFF; CDR3 DNA: TGCGCCAGCAGCTTGCGGGGGGGCCTGGATGAGCAGTTCTTC
D gene: TRBD2; clone size: NA; J gene: TRBJ2-1; V gene: TRBV2; CDR3 protein: CASSPSGGGSYNEQFF; CDR3 DNA: TGTGCCAGCAGTCCTAGCGGGGGAGGCTCCTACAATGAGCAGTTCTTC
D gene: NA; clone size: NA; J gene: TRBJ2-1; V gene: TRBV9; CDR3 protein: CASSPGPKGGSYNEQFF; CDR3 DNA: TGTGCCAGCAGCCCAGGCCCCAAAGGGGGCTCCTACAATGAGCAGTTCTTC